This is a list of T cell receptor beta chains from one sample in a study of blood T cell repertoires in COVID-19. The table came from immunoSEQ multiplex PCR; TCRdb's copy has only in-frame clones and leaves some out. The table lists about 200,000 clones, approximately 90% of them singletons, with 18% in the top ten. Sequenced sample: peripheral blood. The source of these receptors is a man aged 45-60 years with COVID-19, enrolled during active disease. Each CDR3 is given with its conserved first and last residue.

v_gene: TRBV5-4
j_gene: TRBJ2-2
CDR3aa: CASSLQGANTGELFF

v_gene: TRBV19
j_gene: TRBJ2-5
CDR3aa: CASSRDTARAQYF

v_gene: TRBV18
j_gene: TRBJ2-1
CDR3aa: CASSKDSQYNEQFF

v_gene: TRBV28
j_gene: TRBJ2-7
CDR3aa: CASSLGSGPTYYEQYF

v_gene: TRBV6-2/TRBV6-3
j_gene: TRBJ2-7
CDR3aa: CASSPRTARRDRGYEQYF

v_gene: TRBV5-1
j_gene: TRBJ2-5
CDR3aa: CASSLTADQETQYF

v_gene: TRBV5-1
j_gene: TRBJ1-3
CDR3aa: CASSLTDSSSGNTIYF

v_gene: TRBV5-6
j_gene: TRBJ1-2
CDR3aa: CASRATGGYYGYTF

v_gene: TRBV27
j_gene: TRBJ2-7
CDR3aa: CASSFTGTATYEQYF

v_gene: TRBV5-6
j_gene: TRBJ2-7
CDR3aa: CASSQGLAGVLEQYF

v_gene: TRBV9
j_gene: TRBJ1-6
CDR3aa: CASSDSSSYNSPLHF

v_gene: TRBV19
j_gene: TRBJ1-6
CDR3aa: CASSRKTQENSPLHF

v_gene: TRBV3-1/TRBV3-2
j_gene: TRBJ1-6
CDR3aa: CASSLRQTANSPLHF

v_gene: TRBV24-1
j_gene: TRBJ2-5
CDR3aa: CATSDQTSGGPSETQYF

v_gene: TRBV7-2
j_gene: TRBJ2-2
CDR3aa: CASSLDGTNTGELFF

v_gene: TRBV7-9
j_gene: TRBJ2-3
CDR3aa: CASSLDREGTQYF

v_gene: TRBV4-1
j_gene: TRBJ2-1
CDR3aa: CASSPSAGGWTYNEQFF

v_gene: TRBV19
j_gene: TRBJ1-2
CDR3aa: CASSRGQVLYGYTF

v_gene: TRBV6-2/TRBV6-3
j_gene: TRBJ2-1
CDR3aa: CASSQAGTGWDEQFF

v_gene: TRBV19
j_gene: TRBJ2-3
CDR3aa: CASSRRSGSGTDTQYF

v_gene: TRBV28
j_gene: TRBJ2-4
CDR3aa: CASSQVRDIQYF

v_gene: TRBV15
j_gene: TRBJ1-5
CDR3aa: CATSRGTGVNQPQHF

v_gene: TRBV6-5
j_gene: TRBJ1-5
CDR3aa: CASSYSDSQPQHF

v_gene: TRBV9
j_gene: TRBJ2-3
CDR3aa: CASSAGLAEFTDTQYF